The present T cell receptor (beta chain) was sequenced within a study of identical twins. From the 5' RACE reads, TCRdb called clonotypes with MiXCR, one entry per CDR3 protein. In the table there are about 200,000 distinct CDR3 sequences, more than 15% of which are singletons. The data were also submitted as part of a second study, on T cells expressing NK-cell markers.

The sample was CD8+ T cells sorted from blood. This TCR was sampled from a woman aged 18-29 years in good health.

CDR3 DNA: TGCAGTGCTAGAGATAGGGGACTAGCGGGGGGGTTCTACGAGCAGTACTTC. As protein: CSARDRGLAGGFYEQYF. The rearrangement uses TRBV20-1 and TRBJ2-7; 16 bases are shared with TRBD2. CDR3 size: 17 residues. The junction had 5 bases not matched to a gene; V was cut back by 0 bases and J by 3 bases. The germline CDR1 and CDR2 sequences are DFQATT and SNEGSKA (reference sequence).